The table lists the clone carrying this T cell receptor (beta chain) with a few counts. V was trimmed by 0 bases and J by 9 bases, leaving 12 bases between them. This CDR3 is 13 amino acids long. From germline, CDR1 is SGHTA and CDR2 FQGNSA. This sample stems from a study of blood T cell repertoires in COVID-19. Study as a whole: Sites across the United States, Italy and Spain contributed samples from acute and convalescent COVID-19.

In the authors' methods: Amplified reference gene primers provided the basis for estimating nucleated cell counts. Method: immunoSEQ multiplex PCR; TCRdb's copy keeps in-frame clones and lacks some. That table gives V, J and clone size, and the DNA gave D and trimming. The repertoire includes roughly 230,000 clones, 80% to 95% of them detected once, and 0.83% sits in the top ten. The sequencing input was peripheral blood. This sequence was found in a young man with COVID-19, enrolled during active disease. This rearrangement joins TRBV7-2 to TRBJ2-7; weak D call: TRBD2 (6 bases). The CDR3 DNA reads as TGTGCCAGCAGCTTAGCGGGACTTCAGGGGCAGTACTTC. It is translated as CASSLAGLQGQYF.